A single T cell receptor (beta chain) is shown here with its context. Antigen specificity is unknown. Several immunoSEQ plates received, in even portions, the genomic DNA of each subset. The repertoire was sequenced with immunoSEQ multiplex PCR; TCRdb's copy has only in-frame clones and lacks some. The sample consists of 2 million to 2.5 million clones, approximately 95% of them appearing once. Trimming cost V 0 bases and J 3 bases; bases outside gene matches: 8. The V gene's germline CDR1 is LGHNA and CDR2 YNFKEQ. The CDR3 covers 18 residues. This specimen belongs to a study of shared clonotypes between healthy human individuals. Overall study: Each donor's CD8 memory used one plate, CD8 naive two, each CD4 subset three.

Study-level points and caveats: Of the naive CD4 clonotypes, around 5.2% were shared across a handful of donors. The authors sampled blood alone, and tissue repertoires likely differ.

This clonotype originated in a man between 18 and 29 years old in good health. The sequencing sample was made of naive CD4+ T cells sorted from blood. Subset meaning: CD45RA+ positively selected. The chain combines TRBV4-2 with TRBJ2-1; TRBD2 matches 10 bases. CDR3 residues: CASSQDISGRWNYNEQFF. In DNA form, the CDR3 reads TGTGCCAGCAGCCAAGATATTAGCGGGAGGTGGAACTACAATGAGCAGTTCTTC.